Following are 5 T cell receptor beta chains from one sample sequenced in a study of regulatory T cells in long-lasting Graves disease. This sample's time point: newly diagnosed GD, antithyroid drugs for less than 3 months. Construction of the TCR library relied on RNA isolated from PBMCs. Through Arm-PCR of CDR3 regions and iRepertoire HTBI primers, TCR beta libraries were built. MiXCR was run by TCRdb on the multiplex PCR reads, yielding one entry per CDR3 protein. Among about 400,000 distinct CDR3 sequences, about 15% were seen once, and the ten largest hold about 7.8%. This same sample was also part of a study on T cells in Graves' hyperthyroidism and ophthalmopathy.

The sample was peripheral blood mononuclear cells (PBMCs), taken at new diagnosis, from a patient treated with antithyroid drugs. These receptors all stem from a woman between 35 and 50 years old with Graves disease.

This clonotype was recorded at least ten times. The chain has TRBV28 and TRBJ1-2, with a possible D match to TRBD1 (5 bases). Per the germline V gene, CDR1 is MDHEN and CDR2 is SYDVKM. The V gene lost 2 bases and the J gene lost 4 bases, with 14 bases spanning the gap. CDR3 length: 15 amino acids. The DNA for the CDR3 is TGTGCCAGCAGTTTACAACAAAGGGGTGGCTATGGCTACACCTTC. This encodes CASSLQQRGGYGYTF.

This clonotype was observed at least ten times. This chain links TRBV2 with TRBJ1-6, with D tentatively TRBD1 (6 bases). This CDR3 is built from 12 residues. The ends were cut back, 6 bases at V and 10 bases at J, with 10 bases in the middle. Germline V gene sequence: CDR1 SNHLY, CDR2 FYNNEI. DNA of the CDR3: TGTGCCAGCAGGGACAGCGACTCACCCCTCCACTTT. This translates into CASRDSDSPLHF.

The chain uses TRBV11-3 and TRBJ2-5; TRBD2 aligns across 13 bases. V was clipped by 5 bases and J by 5 bases; unmatched bases: 8. Germline V gene data show CDR1 as SGHNT and CDR2 as YENEEA. The CDR3 is made up of 16 amino acids. This chain's CDR3 is CASSETSGRLRETQYF. CDR3 bases: TGTGCCAGCAGCGAGACTAGCGGGAGGTTGCGGGAGACCCAGTACTTC.

This clonotype was found many times. V gene TRBV10-3 combines with J gene TRBJ2-7; TRBD2 aligns across 7 bases. Per germline, CDR1 ENHRY and CDR2 SYGVKD. V dropped 3 bases and J dropped 3; count of bases not matched to a gene: 11. CDR3 length: 16 amino acids. The CDR3 loop is CAISDAQGGTRYEQYF. CDR3 DNA: TGTGCCATCAGTGATGCCCAGGGAGGGACCCGCTACGAGCAGTACTTC.

This clonotype appeared many times. The chain uses TRBV28 and TRBJ2-7; 8 bases match TRBD1. The CDR3 covers 14 residues. Germline V gives CDR1 MDHEN, CDR2 SYDVKM. J gave up 7 bases and V 2 bases, and 7 bases lay outside the gene matches. The chain's CDR3 is CASSLVLRGREQYF. DNA for the CDR3: TGTGCCAGCAGTTTAGTGCTCAGGGGGCGTGAGCAGTACTTC.